The 17 T cell receptor beta chains presented below share a single source sample, sequenced in a study of CD8+ T cells in alopecia areata. Extraction and reverse transcription of RNA yielded cDNA as the sequencing template. TCRdb keeps only in-frame clones here, not all; method: immunoSEQ multiplex PCR. The sample holds 100,000 to 150,000 clones, approximately 48% seen once. The starting material was CD8+ T cells sorted from blood, obtained at week 0. Receptors were obtained from a human donor with alopecia areata.

The V gene is TRBV5-1, the J gene TRBJ2-3; 8 nucleotides match TRBD1. V lost 0 bases, J lost 2 bases, and 5 bases stayed unmatched. This CDR3 is 16 amino acids long. Germline V gene data show CDR1 as SGHRS and CDR2 as YFSETQ. CDR3 bases: TGCGCCAGCAGCTTGGGGTCAGGGGGCCACACAGATACGCAGTATTTT. It yields the protein CASSLGSGGHTDTQYF.

The chain joins TRBV6-5 to TRBJ2-6, with D perhaps TRBD1 (6 bases). The germline V gene has CDR1 MNHEY and CDR2 SVGAGI. This CDR3 region has 15 residues. V was trimmed by 5 bases and J by 0 bases, leaving 8 bases between them. CDR3 residues: CASSIGGSGANVLTF. DNA of the CDR3: TGTGCCAGCAGTATAGGGGGCTCTGGGGCCAACGTCCTGACTTTC.

This clone was counted between two and nine times. This chain uses TRBV4-3 with TRBJ1-2; D is ambiguous. The CDR3 runs 13 residues. Trimming took off 0 bases at V and 8 bases at J, with 10 bases between the two ends. Germline V lookup: CDR1 LGHNA, CDR2 YSLEER. CDR3 residues: CASSQDVGNGYTF. The CDR3 DNA follows: TGCGCCAGCAGCCAAGATGTAGGGAACGGCTACACCTTC.

The chain links TRBV27 to TRBJ2-3, with D possibly being TRBD1 or TRBD2 (5 bases each). Germline values: CDR1 MNHEY, CDR2 SMNVEV (reference sequence). V was clipped by 8 bases and J by 2 bases, with 14 bases between them. The CDR3 runs to 14 residues. The CDR3: CASGGWGNTDTQYF. CDR3 in DNA: TGTGCCAGCGGCGGGTGGGGGAACACAGATACGCAGTATTTT.

The chain joins TRBV29-1 to TRBJ1-2; D remains ambiguous. This CDR3 is 13 amino acids long. The germline gives CDR1 SQVTM, CDR2 ANQGSEA. Trimming cost V 1 base and J 0 bases, with 6 bases left between them. DNA for the CDR3: TGCAGCGTTGAAGGTACACCTAACTATGGCTACACCTTC. Residues: CSVEGTPNYGYTF.

This CDR3 reads CASSLNGDEQFF. In DNA, the CDR3 is TGCGCCAGCAGCTTAAATGGGGATGAGCAGTTCTTC. The V gene is TRBV5-1, the J gene TRBJ2-1; D ambiguous. Germline V gene lookup returns CDR1 SGHRS and CDR2 YFSETQ. The V end was cut by 2 bases, the J end by 8 bases, with 8 bases between. This CDR3 spans 12 amino acids.

The V and J genes are TRBV25-1 and TRBJ1-6; possibly TRBD1 for D (5 bases). CDR3 length: 12 amino acids. CDR1 and CDR2 from the germline V gene are MGHDK and SYGVNS. The germline V and J ends were trimmed by 2 bases and 14 bases, with 10 bases remaining between them. The CDR3 protein is CASSEDSETLHF. For the CDR3, the DNA is TGTGCCAGCAGTGAAGACAGTGAAACCCTCCACTTT.

The sample holds a few counts of this clone. This sample also contains other DNA sequences that code for the same CDR3. The J gene is TRBJ1-1, the V gene TRBV6-5; D ambiguous. Trimming removed 2 bases from V and 4 bases from J, with 8 bases in between. Per the germline V gene, CDR1 is MNHEY and CDR2 is SVGAGI. This CDR3 has 13 residues. The CDR3 loop is CASSYGTATEAFF. CDR3 coding DNA: TGTGCCAGCAGTTACGGAACCGCCACTGAAGCTTTCTTT.

The rearrangement joins TRBV9 to TRBJ2-1; D uncertain. The CDR3 is made up of 17 amino acids. Trimming took off 4 bases at V and 0 bases at J, with 17 bases between the two ends. Germline V gives CDR1 SGDLS, CDR2 YYNGEE. The CDR3 nucleotides read TGTGCCAGCAGCCTCTCCTGGGGAACAAGCTCCTACAATGAGCAGTTCTTC. Protein sequence: CASSLSWGTSSYNEQFF.

This chain connects TRBV7-9 to TRBJ2-7; 9 nucleotides line up with TRBD2. CDR3 length: 14 residues. Germline V gene sequence: CDR1 SEHNR, CDR2 FQNEAQ (reference sequence). Unmatched junction bases numbered 6, after V lost 3 bases and J lost 6 bases. The DNA for the CDR3 is TGTGCCAGCAGCTTCGCGGGACTAGCTGCCGAGCAGTACTTC. Translated, it gives CASSFAGLAAEQYF.

The V and J genes are TRBV30 and TRBJ2-7; weak D call: TRBD2 (5 bases). Germline CDR1 and CDR2: GTSNPN and SVGIG (reference sequence). This CDR3 has 12 residues. The V and J ends lost 2 bases and 4 bases respectively, with 9 bases between them. CDR3 nucleotide sequence: TGTGCCTGGAGTCTGGTAGCGTACGAGCAGTACTTC. It is translated as CAWSLVAYEQYF.

V and J are TRBV2 and TRBJ1-2; D may be TRBD1 (5 bases). CDR3 length: 14 residues. Germline CDR1 SNHLY, CDR2 FYNNEI. V lost 2 bases, J lost 5 bases, and 12 bases lay in between. CDR3 region: CASSESRDVYGYTF. CDR3 DNA sequence: TGTGCCAGCAGTGAAAGCAGGGATGTTTATGGCTACACCTTC.

The chain recombines TRBV9 with TRBJ2-3; 9 bases align to TRBD2. This CDR3 contains 18 residues. Germline CDR1 SGDLS, CDR2 YYNGEE. J was trimmed by 2 bases and V by 4 bases; bases with no gene match: 14. The CDR3 bases are TGTGCCAGCAGCCCGTGGGCAGGCGGGGGGGCCCTCACAGATACGCAGTATTTT. Protein: CASSPWAGGGALTDTQYF.

This clone was detected only a few times. This chain uses TRBV5-6 with TRBJ2-2; the match to TRBD1 covers 7 bases. Per the germline V gene, CDR1 is SGHDT and CDR2 is YYEEEE. V lost 3 bases, J lost 3 bases, and 2 bases stayed unmatched. There are 14 residues in the CDR3. The CDR3 reads CASSSTGDTGELFF. As DNA, the CDR3 is TGTGCCAGCAGCTCAACAGGGGACACCGGGGAGCTGTTTTTT.

This chain joins TRBV30 and TRBJ2-2; D gene unclear. The CDR3 is made up of 12 amino acids. Trimming stripped 2 bases from V and 4 bases from J, with 5 bases between. Germline CDR1 and CDR2: GTSNPN and SVGIG (reference sequence). The CDR3 coding sequence is TGTGCCTGGAGTTTGGGCACCGGGGAGCTGTTTTTT. The encoded protein is CAWSLGTGELFF.

This clone was recorded at least ten times. V gene TRBV6-4 combines with J gene TRBJ2-2; 11 bases map to TRBD1. Germline values: CDR1 MRHNA, CDR2 SNTAGT. The CDR3 sequence is 17 residues long. Trimming removed 5 bases from V and 6 bases from J; junction bases left unmatched: 11. Written as DNA, the CDR3 is TGTGCCAGCAGTCCCACCCCCGGGGACAGGGGGGCCGGGGAGCTGTTTTTT. As protein: CASSPTPGDRGAGELFF.

In regard to this clone: This may be a read error, as it is one base from a much larger clone. Other nucleotide sequences from this sample produce the same CDR3. The genes are TRBV25-1 and TRBJ2-7; the D is unclear. The CDR3 runs 10 residues. CDR1 and CDR2 (germline): MGHDK, SYGVNS. Trimming took off 3 bases at V and 3 bases at J, with 0 bases between the two ends. The CDR3 bases are TGTGCCAGCAGTGACTACGAGCAGTACTTC. Its protein is CASSDYEQYF.